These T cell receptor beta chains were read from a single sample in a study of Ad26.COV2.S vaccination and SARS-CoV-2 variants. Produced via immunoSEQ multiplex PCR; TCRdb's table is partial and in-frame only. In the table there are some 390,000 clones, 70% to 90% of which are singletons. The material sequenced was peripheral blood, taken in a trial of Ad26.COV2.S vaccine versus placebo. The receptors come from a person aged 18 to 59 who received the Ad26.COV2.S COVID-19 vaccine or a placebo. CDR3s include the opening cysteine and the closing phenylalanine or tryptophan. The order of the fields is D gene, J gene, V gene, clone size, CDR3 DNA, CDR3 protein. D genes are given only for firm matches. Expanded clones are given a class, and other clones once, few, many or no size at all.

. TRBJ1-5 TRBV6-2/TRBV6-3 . TGTGCCAGCAGCCATCCTTCCGAGCCCCAGCATTTT CASSHPSEPQHF
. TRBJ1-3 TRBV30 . TGTGCCTGGAGTGCCGAAGGGACCGGGGGTTTT CAWSAEGTGGF
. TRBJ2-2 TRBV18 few TGTGCCAGCTCACCACTAGCGGTGAACACCGGGGAGCTGTTTTTT CASSPLAVNTGELFF
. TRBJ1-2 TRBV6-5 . TGTGCCAGCAGTCCAGAGGGGGGATCCTATGGCTACACCTTC CASSPEGGSYGYTF
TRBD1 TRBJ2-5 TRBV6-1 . TGTGCCAGCAGTGAGAGTAGGACCGCAGGGGGGACCCAGTACTTC CASSESRTAGGTQYF
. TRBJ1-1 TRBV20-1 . TGCAGTGCTAGTTACGGGGTTTCTGCTGAAGCTTTCTTT CSASYGVSAEAFF
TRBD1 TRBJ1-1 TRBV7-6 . TGTGCCAGCAGTCTTCAGGGGGCCACTGAAGCTTTCTTT CASSLQGATEAFF
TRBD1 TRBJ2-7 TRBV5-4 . TGTGCCAGCAGCCCTAGAGGGGGCTTGGACGAGCAGTACTTC CASSPRGGLDEQYF
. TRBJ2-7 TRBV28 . TGTGCCAGCAGTTTCCGGGGGTCAGTTAGCGAGCAGTACTTC CASSFRGSVSEQYF
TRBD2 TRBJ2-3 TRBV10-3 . TGTGCCATCAGGGCGGGAGCGAGCCTCACAGATACGCAGTATTTT CAIRAGASLTDTQYF
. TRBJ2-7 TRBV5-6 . TGTGCCAGCAGCCGCGGTGAGTCAAGGATGACCTACGAGCAGTACTTC CASSRGESRMTYEQYF
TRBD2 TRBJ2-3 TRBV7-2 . TGTGCCAGCAGCATTAGCGGGAGGAGGCCAGATACGCAGTATTTT CASSISGRRPDTQYF
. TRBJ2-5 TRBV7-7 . TGTGCTAGCAGCTTCGACGGGAAACCCCAAGAGACCCAGTACTTC CASSFDGKPQETQYF
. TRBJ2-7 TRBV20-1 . TGCAGTGCTAGTCCCCCCATGGGTGCCTACGAGCAGTACTTC CSASPPMGAYEQYF
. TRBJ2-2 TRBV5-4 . TGTGCCAGCAGCCCCTCCCTAGCCGCCGGGGAGCTGTTTTTT CASSPSLAAGELFF
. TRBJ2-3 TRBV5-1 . TGCGCCAGCAGCTTGGCCACGGGCTCGAGAACAGATACGCAGTATTTT CASSLATGSRTDTQYF
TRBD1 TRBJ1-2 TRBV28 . TGTGCCAGCAGTTTAGGAACAGGGGACTATGGCTACACCTTC CASSLGTGDYGYTF
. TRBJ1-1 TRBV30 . TGTGCCTGGAGTCTATCCTTGAACACTGAAGCTTTCTTT CAWSLSLNTEAFF
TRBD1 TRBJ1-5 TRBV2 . TGTGCCAGTGGGACAGGGAGCAATCAGCCCCAGCATTTT CASGTGSNQPQHF
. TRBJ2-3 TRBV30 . TGTGCCTGGGGGGGTCTAGAAGGCGGCCGTACGCAGTATTTT CAWGGLEGGRTQYF
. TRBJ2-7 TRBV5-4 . TGTGCCAGCAGCTTCGGGGGGCAATACGAGCAGTACTTC CASSFGGQYEQYF
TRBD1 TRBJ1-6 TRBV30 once TGTGCCTGCCAGGGACAGGGACGCAATTCACCCCTCCACTTT CACQGQGRNSPLHF
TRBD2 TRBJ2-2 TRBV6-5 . TGTGCCAGCGCGGGACTAGGGGCCGGGGAGCTGTTTTTT CASAGLGAGELFF
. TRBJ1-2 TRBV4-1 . TGCGCCAGCAGCCAAGATCCGGGGGCAGGTGGCTACACCTTC CASSQDPGAGGYTF
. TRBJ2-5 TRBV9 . TGTGCCAGCAGCGTACTTGGGGACTCCGAGACCCAGTACTTC CASSVLGDSETQYF
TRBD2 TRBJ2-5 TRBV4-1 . TGCGCCAGCAGCCAAGATGGGACGGGAGGAGGCGAGACCCAGTACTTC CASSQDGTGGGETQYF
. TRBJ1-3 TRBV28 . TGTGCCAGCAGTGTGGGCCCCTCTGGAAACACCATATATTTT CASSVGPSGNTIYF
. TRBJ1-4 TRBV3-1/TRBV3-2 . TGTGCCAGCAGCCAGGGAGGGTTGGCAACTAATGAAAAACTGTTTTTT CASSQGGLATNEKLFF
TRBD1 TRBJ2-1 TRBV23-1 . TGCGCCAGCAGTCAATCACGACAGGGGGATGTTGGGTACAATGAGCAGTTCTTC CASSQSRQGDVGYNEQFF
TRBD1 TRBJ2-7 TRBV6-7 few TGTGCCAGCAGGAGAGGACAGGGGTCGACCTACGAGCAGTACTTC CASRRGQGSTYEQYF
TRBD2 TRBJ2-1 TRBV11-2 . TGTGCCAGCAGCTTAGCTGGACTAGCGGGAGCTGGTGAGCAGTTCTTC CASSLAGLAGAGEQFF
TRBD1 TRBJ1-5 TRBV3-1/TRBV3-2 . TGTGCCAGCAGCCCCTCGACAGGGACGAGTCAGCCCCAGCATTTT CASSPSTGTSQPQHF
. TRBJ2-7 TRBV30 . TGTGCCTTCCTAGGGTCGAGCTCCTACGAGCAGTACTTC CAFLGSSSYEQYF
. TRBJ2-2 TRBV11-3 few TGTGCCAGCAGCTTAAACCCTGCCGGGGAGCTGTTTTTT CASSLNPAGELFF
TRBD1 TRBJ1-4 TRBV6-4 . TGTGCCAGCAGGCCGACAGGGTTGACGGGTAATGAAAAACTGTTTTTT CASRPTGLTGNEKLFF
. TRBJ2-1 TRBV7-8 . TGTGCCAGCAGCTTAGGTAGTGGGGATGAGCAGTTCTTC CASSLGSGDEQFF
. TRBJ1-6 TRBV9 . TGTGCCAGCAGCGCAAGGGTGTCTGGGTCACCCCTCCACTTT CASSARVSGSPLHF
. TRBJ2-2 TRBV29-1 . TGCAGCGTTGAAGATTTAAAGGGCACCGGGGAGCTGTTTTTT CSVEDLKGTGELFF
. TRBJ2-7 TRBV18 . TGTGCCAGCTCACCCCGCGGGACGCAGCAATACGAGCAGTACTTC CASSPRGTQQYEQYF
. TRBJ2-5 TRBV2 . TGTGCCAGCAGTGAACAAGTGACCCAGTACTTC CASSEQVTQYF
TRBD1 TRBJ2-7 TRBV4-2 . TGTGCCAGCAGCCAAGTTCGGCGACAGGGGTCCTACGAGCAGTACTTC CASSQVRRQGSYEQYF
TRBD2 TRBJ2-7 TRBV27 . TGTGCCAGCAGTTTAGCGGGAGTGGGCGAGCAGTACTTC CASSLAGVGEQYF
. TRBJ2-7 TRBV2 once TGTGCCAGCAGTGGGTACCAACCATACGAGCAGTACTTC CASSGYQPYEQYF
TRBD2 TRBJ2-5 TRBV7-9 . TGTGCCAGCAGCACCCTCGGGGGGTCGGAGACCCAGTACTTC CASSTLGGSETQYF
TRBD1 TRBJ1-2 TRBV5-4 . TGTGCCAGCAGCTTTGCAGGGGGCTTGGACTATGGCTACACCTTC CASSFAGGLDYGYTF
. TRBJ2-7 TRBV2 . TGTGCCAGCAGTGAAGGACGAACCTACGAGCAGTACTTC CASSEGRTYEQYF